This T cell receptor beta chain was observed in a study of T cell responses to AZD1222 COVID-19 vaccine. Regarding the study as a whole: Close to half of spike-specific TCRs reportedly recognize unmutated variant regions. Females outnumbered males among donors, who were mostly white British; clonal diversity was possibly underestimated. Sampling that yielded the repertoires occurred only after the peak T cell response. The study found Spike-specific TCR breadth and depth rose after two AZD1222 doses.

Repertoires were generated with immunoSEQ multiplex PCR, while TCRdb's copy carries only in-frame clones and drops some. The table has about 110,000 clones, around 90% seen once. Note on this clone: Antigen unknown.

The CDR3 contains 11 residues. Trimming removed 10 bases from V and 0 bases from J, with 7 bases in between. CDR1 is SNHLY and CDR2 is FYNNEI in the germline V gene. The sequence was collected from an adult in good health. This rearrangement joins TRBV2 to TRBJ2-7; D gene ambiguous. The sample here was peripheral blood, taken on day 0 of AZD1222 vaccination. The CDR3 is CATLDSYEQYF. CDR3 coding DNA: TGTGCCACCCTTGACTCCTACGAGCAGTACTTC.